This TCR beta chain was sequenced for a study of T cell responses to AZD1222 COVID-19 vaccine. Assay: immunoSEQ multiplex PCR; the TCRdb copy retains only in-frame clones and omits some. This sample yields some 95,000 clones, of which approximately 89% are seen a single time; roughly 2.8% belongs to the top ten. The CDR3 has 14 amino acids. The V gene's germline CDR1 is MNHEY and CDR2 SVGEGT. J lost 11 bases, V lost 3 bases, and 10 bases had no gene match. The chain employs TRBV6-2 or TRBV6-3 and TRBJ2-1; 7 nucleotides line up with TRBD1. This TCR came from an adult in good health. The specimen comprised peripheral blood, sampled on day 0 of MenACWY control vaccination. CDR3 nucleotide sequence: TGTGCCAGCAGTTATTCCACCAGAGGGGGCAAGCAGTTCTTC. It encodes CASSYSTRGGKQFF.